The clone carrying this T cell receptor (beta chain) has a single count. These data come from a study of patients and donors after allogeneic stem cell transplantation. V lost 1 base and J 4 bases, leaving 8 bases between the germline ends. CDR1 is SGHTA and CDR2 is FQGNSA in the germline V gene. The CDR3 has 14 amino acids. Each CDR3 protein gets one entry after TCRdb re-called the RT-PCR reads with MiXCR. The sample shows 30,000 to 40,000 distinct CDR3 sequences, roughly 38% of them seen only once. The chain is built from TRBV7-2 and TRBJ2-1; possibly TRBD1 for D (6 bases). The source of this sequence is a human donor who was either an allogeneic HSCT recipient or a stem cell or donor lymphocyte infusion donor (not recorded which). It is not recorded whose cells these are; they may come from a transplant donor. The sample was blood, either unsorted or a sorted T cell fraction (not recorded which). The CDR3: CASSLGQVYNEQFF. As DNA, the CDR3 is TGTGCCAGCAGCTTAGGACAGGTTTACAATGAGCAGTTCTTC.